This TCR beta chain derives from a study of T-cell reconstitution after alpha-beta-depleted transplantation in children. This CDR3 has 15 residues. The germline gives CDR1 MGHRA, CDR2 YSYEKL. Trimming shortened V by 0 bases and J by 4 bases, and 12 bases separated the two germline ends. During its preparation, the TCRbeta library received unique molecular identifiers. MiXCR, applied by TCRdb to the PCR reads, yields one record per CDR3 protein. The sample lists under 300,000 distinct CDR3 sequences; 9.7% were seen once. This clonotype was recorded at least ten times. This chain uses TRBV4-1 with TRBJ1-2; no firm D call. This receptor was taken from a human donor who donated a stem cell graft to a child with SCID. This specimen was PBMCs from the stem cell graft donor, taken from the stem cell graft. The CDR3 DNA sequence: TGCGCCAGCAGCCAAGAGCCCAGCCGGAGCTATGGCTACACCTTC. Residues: CASSQEPSRSYGYTF.